This TCR beta chain was captured by sequencing in a study of PD-1 blockade in mismatch repair-deficient tumors. In the study overall: All were previously treated, progressing patients with approximately 11 mismatch repair-deficient cancer types. General study points: Tumor-resident clones, often undetectable pretreatment in blood, expanded then contracted after pembrolizumab.

Data came from immunoSEQ multiplex PCR; TCRdb stores just in-frame clones and leaves some out. The sample has about 15,000 clones, around 82% seen once; the top ten hold less than 20%. TCRs were sequenced from a few patients responding to pembrolizumab. The CDR3 is made up of 14 amino acids. Germline V gives CDR1 MNHNS, CDR2 SASEGT. J gave up 6 bases and V 3 bases, and 7 bases lay outside the gene matches. A note on this clone: What it recognizes is unknown.

The J gene is TRBJ2-7, the V gene TRBV6-1; 8 bases agree with TRBD1. This TCR was recovered from an adult with mismatch repair-deficient cancer. Source: PBMCs, taken before pembrolizumab treatment. The CDR3 sequence is CASSEGQGASEQYF. The CDR3 bases are TGTGCCAGCAGTGAGGGTCAGGGGGCGAGCGAGCAGTACTTC.